The 23 T cell receptor beta chains below all came from one sample that was sequenced in a study of blood T cell repertoires in COVID-19. Sequencing was performed with immunoSEQ multiplex PCR; in TCRdb, only in-frame clones are kept and a portion is missing. Of under 350,000 clones listed, roughly 85% are singletons. The sample was PBMCs or T cells enriched from blood (not recorded which). Receptor source: a woman aged 35 to 49 with acute COVID-19.

The chain joins TRBV28 to TRBJ2-1; TRBD2 matches 11 bases. The germline CDR1 and CDR2 sequences are MDHEN and SYDVKM. The CDR3 contains 17 residues. J lost 4 bases, V lost 5 bases, and 10 bases had no gene match. The CDR3 DNA sequence: TGTGCCAGCAGTAAAACTAGCGGGAGAAATCGGTACAATGAGCAGTTCTTC. This translates into CASSKTSGRNRYNEQFF. Drawing the rest from reference TRBV28 and TRBJ2-1, the complete variable domain is DVKVTQSSRYLVKRTGEKVFLECVQDMDHENMFWYRQDPGLGLRLIYFSYDVKMKEKGDIPEGYSVSREKKERFSLILESASTNQTSMYLCASSKTSGRNRYNEQFFGPGTRLTVL.

The CDR3 loop reads CASIKQGNYNEQFF. In DNA, the CDR3 is TGTGCCAGCATCAAACAGGGGAACTACAATGAGCAGTTCTTC. This chain links TRBV7-9 with TRBJ2-1; the match to TRBD1 covers 7 bases. V shed 7 bases, J shed 3 bases, and the junction held 6 bases outside the gene matches. Germline V gene lookup returns CDR1 SEHNR and CDR2 FQNEAQ (reference sequence). The CDR3 contains 14 residues.

There are a few counts of this clone. An end of the junction differs from the germline gene, which may be a read error. The chain is built from TRBV6-2 or TRBV6-3 and TRBJ1-5; no clear D. The CDR3 spans 12 residues. Germline CDR1 reads MNHEY; CDR2 reads SVGEGT. The CDR3 DNA follows: TGTGCCAGCAGTTACGGTTCCAGCGTCCCTTTGTTT. Its translation: CASSYGSSVPLF.

In this sample, this clone turned up a few times. V is TRBV7-2 and J is TRBJ2-5; 7 bases agree with TRBD2. Looked up from germline, CDR1 is SGHTA and CDR2 is FQGNSA. J gave up 9 bases and V 5 bases, and 12 bases lay outside the gene matches. There are 14 residues in the CDR3. The CDR3 DNA reads as TGTGCCAGCAGCGTACTAGCGCCGAGTTTGTCCCAGTACTTC. Protein sequence: CASSVLAPSLSQYF.

The V and J genes are TRBV11-2 and TRBJ2-7; TRBD1 agrees at 9 bases. The germline CDR1 and CDR2 sequences are SGHAT and FQNNGV. V dropped 4 bases and J dropped 6; count of bases not matched to a gene: 13. The CDR3 runs 16 residues. CDR3 nucleotides: TGTGCCAGCAGCTCAGAGGTGGGACAGGGTTGGGGCGAGCAGTACTTC. As protein: CASSSEVGQGWGEQYF.

The chain employs TRBV6-2 or TRBV6-3 and TRBJ2-2; D is uncertain. The germline gives CDR1 MNHEY, CDR2 SVGEGT. Trimming cost V 0 bases and J 0 bases, with 11 bases left between them. CDR3 length: 17 residues. CDR3 in amino acids: CASSYSAPAANTGELFF. CDR3 sequence (DNA): TGTGCCAGCAGTTACTCGGCACCTGCTGCGAACACCGGGGAGCTGTTTTTT.

The chain has TRBV5-1 and TRBJ2-5; 7 nucleotides agree with TRBD1. The CDR3 runs to 16 residues. Losses at the gene ends were 4 bases for V and 3 bases for J; bases not matched to a gene: 12. Germline CDR1 reads SGHRS; CDR2 reads YFSETQ. The CDR3 reads CASSEPRQGLKETQYF. For the CDR3, the DNA is TGCGCCAGCAGCGAACCAAGACAGGGCCTAAAAGAGACCCAGTACTTC.

The chain is built from TRBV7-6 and TRBJ2-6; D may be TRBD1 (5 bases). Trimming took off 0 bases at V and 3 bases at J, with 6 bases between the two ends. Germline values: CDR1 SGHVS, CDR2 FNYEAQ. The CDR3 has 15 residues. The DNA for the CDR3 is TGTGCCAGCAGCTTAGCAGGGGATGGGGCCAACGTCCTGACTTTC. This encodes CASSLAGDGANVLTF.

The J gene is TRBJ1-5, the V gene TRBV4-1; D ambiguous. Trimming pared 1 base from V and 5 bases from J, leaving 15 bases between. CDR1 is MGHRA and CDR2 is YSYEKL in the germline V gene. This CDR3 spans 16 amino acids. The CDR3 DNA reads as TGCGCCAGCAGCCAAGGAGCGGGCACGAGGGATCAGCCCCAGCATTTT. Amino acids: CASSQGAGTRDQPQHF.

This chain joins TRBV6-4 and TRBJ1-4; the D gene is possibly TRBD1 (6 bases). Trimming removed 11 bases from V and 3 bases from J, with 19 bases in between. This CDR3 has 15 amino acids. CDR1 and CDR2 (germline): MRHNA, SNTAGT. This CDR3 reads CAPRGGGGANEKLFF. DNA for the CDR3: TGTGCCCCTCGAGGGGGGGGTGGAGCTAATGAAAAACTGTTTTTT.

The CDR3, as DNA: TGTGCCAGCAGATCGACAGGGACCACAGATACGCAGTATTTT. Amino acids: CASRSTGTTDTQYF. This chain links TRBV2 with TRBJ2-3; 7 bases agree with TRBD1. This CDR3 is built from 14 residues. V dropped 6 bases and J dropped 2; count of bases not matched to a gene: 5. Germline V CDR1 and CDR2: SNHLY, FYNNEI. The whole variable domain, filled in from reference TRBV2 and TRBJ2-3, reads EPEVTQTPSHQVTQMGQEVILRCVPISNHLYFYWYRQILGQKVEFLVSFYNNEISEKSEIFDDQFSVERPDGSNFTLKIRSTKLEDSAMYFCASRSTGTTDTQYFGPGTRLTVL.

The rearrangement links TRBV10-3 to TRBJ2-5, with TRBD2 matching over 11 bases. J gave up 7 bases and V 10 bases, and 17 bases lay outside the gene matches. CDR3 size: 16 residues. The germline V gene encodes CDR1 ENHRY and CDR2 SYGVKD. This CDR3 reads CATGRTSGSGPGTQYF. The CDR3 nucleotides are TGTGCCACAGGCCGGACTAGCGGGTCCGGGCCGGGGACCCAGTACTTC.

The rearrangement links TRBV6-5 to TRBJ2-1, with 10 nucleotides matching TRBD1. The CDR3 is 13 residues long. Germline CDR1 is MNHEY and CDR2 is SVGAGI. V lost 10 bases, J lost 4 bases, and 4 bases stayed unmatched. CDR3 loop: CATGTGAYNEQFF. The CDR3 DNA is TGTGCCACCGGGACAGGGGCGTACAATGAGCAGTTCTTC.

The chain links TRBV27 to TRBJ2-6, with D uncertain. This CDR3 spans 17 amino acids. V shed 3 bases and J shed 0 bases, with 12 bases lying between them. Per germline, CDR1 MNHEY and CDR2 SMNVEV (reference sequence). CDR3 region: CASSFKRSGSGANVLTF. The CDR3 nucleotides read TGTGCCAGCAGTTTCAAGAGGTCGGGCTCTGGGGCCAACGTCCTGACTTTC.

The V and J genes are TRBV27 and TRBJ1-3; a possible D gene is TRBD1 (5 bases). Germline V gene data show CDR1 as MNHEY and CDR2 as SMNVEV (reference sequence). This CDR3 has 15 residues. V dropped 3 bases and J dropped 0 bases, with 9 bases sitting between them. The CDR3 loop reads CASSLRQGSGNTIYF. The DNA for the CDR3 is TGTGCCAGCAGTTTGCGGCAGGGCTCTGGAAACACCATATATTTT.

The chain combines TRBV6-5 with TRBJ1-2; 9 bases align to TRBD1. V trimming: 6 bases; J trimming: 8 bases; junction bases outside the gene matches: 13. CDR1 and CDR2 from the germline V gene are MNHEY and SVGAGI. The CDR3 totals 15 residues. CDR3: CASSDRDRDLRGYTF. The CDR3 DNA reads TGTGCCAGCAGCGACCGGGACAGGGACCTTAGGGGCTACACCTTC.

This chain joins TRBV4-3 and TRBJ2-7; 7 bases match TRBD2. The V gene end was trimmed by 4 bases and the J gene end by 4 bases; junction bases not matched to a gene: 13. The germline V gene encodes CDR1 LGHNA and CDR2 YSLEER. This CDR3 spans 16 amino acids. CDR3 in amino acids: CASSPSGLGGGYEQYF. DNA for the CDR3: TGCGCCAGCAGCCCCTCCGGACTAGGCGGTGGGTACGAGCAGTACTTC.

This clone was found a few times. This rearrangement joins TRBV3-1 (or the pseudogene TRBV3-2) to TRBJ2-1; 8 positions agree with TRBD2. CDR1 LGHDT and CDR2 YNNKEL come from the germline V gene (reference sequence). This CDR3 spans 17 amino acids. Trimming removed 4 bases from V and 5 bases from J; junction bases left unmatched: 13. This CDR3 is CASSPQLPGLGNNEQFF. In DNA, the CDR3 is TGTGCCAGCAGCCCCCAACTTCCGGGACTAGGTAACAATGAGCAGTTCTTC.

The chain combines TRBV5-5 with TRBJ2-7; D is uncertain. This CDR3 has 14 amino acids. The germline CDR1 and CDR2 sequences are SGHKS and YYEKEE (reference sequence). Between the trimmed V and J ends, which lost 1 base and 3 bases, there was a span of 11 bases. CDR3 sequence (DNA): TGTGCCAGCAGCTTGTTTGTGAACGGCTACGAGCAGTACTTC. Residues: CASSLFVNGYEQYF. Full variable domain (rest looked up from reference TRBV5-5 and TRBJ2-7): DAGVTQSPTHLIKTRGQQVTLRCSPISGHKSVSWYQQVLGQGPQFIFQYYEKEERGRGNFPDRFSARQFPNYSSELNVNALLLGDSALYLCASSLFVNGYEQYFGPGTRLTVT.

The V call is TRBV9, the J call TRBJ1-5; 7 positions match TRBD1. The germline V gene has CDR1 SGDLS and CDR2 YYNGEE. There are 15 residues in the CDR3. V was clipped by 2 bases and J by 5 bases; unmatched bases: 7. For the CDR3, the DNA is TGTGCCAGCAGCGTCGACCCGCAGGGGGATCAGCCCCAGCATTTT. Translating it yields CASSVDPQGDQPQHF.

V usage is TRBV18 and J usage is TRBJ2-1; 12 positions agree with TRBD2. Germline lookup yields CDR1 KGHSH and CDR2 LQKENI. The CDR3 runs 17 residues. With 6 bases clipped from V and 8 bases from J, the junction kept 14 bases outside the gene matches. Here the CDR3 reads CASSTRLAGDRGDEQFF. In nucleotides, the CDR3 is TGTGCCAGCTCTACCAGACTAGCGGGAGACCGAGGCGATGAGCAGTTCTTC.

The chain employs TRBV7-8 and TRBJ1-2, with 7 bases fitting TRBD1. V shed 2 bases and J 4 bases; nucleotides not matched to a gene: 7. From germline, CDR1 is SGHVS and CDR2 FQNEAQ. The CDR3 has 15 residues. The CDR3 spells CASSLSPDRFYGYTF. CDR3 nucleotides: TGTGCCAGCAGCTTATCTCCGGACAGGTTCTATGGCTACACCTTC.

The rearrangement uses TRBV18 and TRBJ2-1; 9 nucleotides agree with TRBD2. The CDR3 totals 15 residues. Germline assignment: CDR1 KGHSH and CDR2 LQKENI. V trimming: 4 bases; J trimming: 8 bases; junction bases outside the gene matches: 9. The CDR3 DNA reads as TGTGCCAGCTCACAGGGACTAGCCAGGGGAGATGAGCAGTTCTTC. Its protein is CASSQGLARGDEQFF.